These T cell receptor beta chains were read from a single sample in a study of post-analysis software for immune sequencing data. Via MiXCR, TCRdb re-called the PCR reads, giving one row per CDR3 protein. Here the sample spans roughly 800,000 distinct CDR3 sequences, 25% to 30% being singletons. The specimen sequenced was blood. All receptors come from a girl between 10 and 17 years old with multiple sclerosis. CDR3s leave out the opening cysteine and the closing phenylalanine or tryptophan. The D gene is left open where the match is weak.

j_gene,d_gene,v_gene,CDR3aa
TRBJ2-1,TRBD2,TRBV6-2/TRBV6-3,ASSYGTSGPERSYNEQF
TRBJ1-2,NA,TRBV7-9,ASSFNEPRHYGYT
TRBJ2-5,NA,TRBV7-2,ASSTRNGRETQY
TRBJ1-1,NA,TRBV29-1,SVEMPFGGLFLAF
TRBJ1-6,NA,TRBV7-2,ASSLDGRWYSPLH
TRBJ2-1,TRBD1,TRBV6-2/TRBV6-3,ASSRDRVYNEQF
TRBJ1-2,NA,TRBV7-8,ASSIAGVGGYT
TRBJ2-3,TRBD2,TRBV27,ASSETSVADTQY
TRBJ1-5,NA,TRBV20-1,SATSGGRRIDQPQH
TRBJ2-5,TRBD2,TRBV9,ASSSGGPKTQY
TRBJ2-4,NA,TRBV28,ASSEKQSLAKNIQY
TRBJ2-1,TRBD2,TRBV10-3,AIRESRGDDEQF
TRBJ1-6,NA,TRBV7-9,ASSLGAPSESPLH
TRBJ2-5,TRBD1,TRBV5-1,ASSSGQAETQY
TRBJ2-3,NA,TRBV2,ASRRGGEDHRGTQY
TRBJ2-5,NA,TRBV20-1,SGNPGDSPYRY
TRBJ2-3,TRBD2,TRBV29-1,SVVQRSGGTQY
TRBJ2-7,TRBD1,TRBV7-2,ASSLPADRGAAYEQY
TRBJ1-2,NA,TRBV6-6,ASSRQSLYGYT
TRBJ2-3,NA,TRBV20-1,SARVSGDTQY
TRBJ1-4,NA,TRBV12-3/TRBV12-4,ASGTTNEKLF
NA,TRBD2,TRBV6-7,ASRLTSGSCYEQY
TRBJ1-1,NA,TRBV6-5,ACRGSLGTEAF
TRBJ1-2,NA,TRBV5-1,ASSLARGEEGYT
TRBJ1-2,TRBD1,TRBV2,AKTTGQHYGYT
TRBJ2-1,TRBD2,TRBV6-2/TRBV6-3,ASSPTSLDNERF
TRBJ2-1,NA,TRBV7-9,ASSLSGFEQF
TRBJ2-5,TRBD2,TRBV20-1,SAKSIGQPGLAGGETQY
TRBJ2-3,TRBD2,TRBV19,ASSIAPPRSGRGAPQY
TRBJ2-7,NA,TRBV5-1,ASSLLGDEQY
TRBJ1-2,TRBD1,TRBV20-1,SAREVTGGSGDGYT
TRBJ2-1,TRBD2,TRBV3-1,ASSGIAGGHNSYNEQF
TRBJ2-1,TRBD2,TRBV7-2,ASSLARAGVGNEQF
TRBJ2-5,TRBD2,TRBV20-1,SAGGTSGQETQY
TRBJ1-5,NA,TRBV6-2/TRBV6-3,ASGYSGGQPQH
TRBJ1-5,NA,TRBV4-1,ASSQDAGGYSNQPQH
TRBJ2-6,NA,TRBV7-9,ASSSPKTILSGANVLT
TRBJ2-1,TRBD2,TRBV11-2,ASSNGRGRRDEQF
TRBJ1-2,NA,TRBV7-2,ASSPAHYGYT
TRBJ2-1,NA,TRBV4-3,ASSQEHTTLSNEQF
TRBJ2-5,NA,TRBV20-1,SARDLLQETQY
TRBJ2-1,NA,TRBV14,ASSQEYPGGEQF
NA,NA,TRBV20-1,SASSPGRQETQY
TRBJ2-1,NA,TRBV7-2,ASSLARGNYNEQF
TRBJ2-3,NA,TRBV10-3,AIRPAGSIADTQY
TRBJ2-7,TRBD2,TRBV11-2,ASSLSGRWYEQY
TRBJ2-3,TRBD2,TRBV9,ASSIKGAGNPDTQY
TRBJ2-5,NA,TRBV24-1,ATSPSGGRSQY
TRBJ2-3,NA,TRBV7-8,ASSLGSPISDTQY
TRBJ2-1,NA,TRBV12-3/TRBV12-4,ASSLSVGLRSYNEQF
NA,NA,TRBV18,ASLPQAGTVYEQY
TRBJ2-3,NA,TRBV5-1,ASSLGQSNPDTQY
TRBJ2-7,TRBD2,TRBV12-3/TRBV12-4,ASSLERGKETQD
TRBJ1-2,NA,TRBV18,ASSPPAGVYSGYT
TRBJ1-5,NA,TRBV6-6,ASSGQGDFPQPQH